The 21 T cell receptor beta chains below all came from one sample that was sequenced in a study of vaccination and CD4 T cells after COVID-19. These receptors have no identified antigens. The treatment was: approximately 9-day PBMC culture with coronavirus spike peptide pools or control peptides (ViraFEST assay). Scientists ran DNA taken from cultured CD4+ T cells through the Oncomine TCR Beta short-read assay for sequencing. TCRdb redid the calling of the PCR reads with MiXCR, one entry per CDR3 protein. In the table there are more than 10,000 distinct CDR3 sequences, 36% of which are singletons. The source material was cultured CD4+ T cells from blood. The receptor source for this set is a human donor with COVID-19.

This rearrangement joins TRBV27 to TRBJ2-2; possibly TRBD2 for D (5 bases). CDR1 is MNHEY and CDR2 is SMNVEV in the germline V gene (reference sequence). This CDR3 region has 16 residues. V lost 3 bases, J lost 4 bases, and 15 bases lay in between. DNA of the CDR3: TGTGCCAGCAGTTTTCACCTGGAGGCGGTCACCGGGGAGCTGTTTTTT. Residues: CASSFHLEAVTGELFF.

This clonotype was recorded a few times. V usage is TRBV6-5 and J usage is TRBJ1-1, with a possible D match to TRBD1 (6 bases). The V end lost 0 bases, the J end lost 1 base, and 9 bases lay between the germline ends. Germline V CDR1 and CDR2: MNHEY, SVGAGI. The CDR3 consists of 15 residues. The CDR3 sequence is CASSYSRRGNTEAFF. The CDR3 DNA follows: TGTGCCAGCAGTTACTCGCGCAGGGGGAACACTGAAGCTTTCTTT.

V and J are TRBV24-1 and TRBJ2-3; D unclear. Trimming stripped 1 base from V and 2 bases from J, with 0 bases between. CDR1 and CDR2 (germline): KGHDR, SFDVKD. The CDR3 totals 12 residues. CDR3 loop: CATSDFTDTQYF. The CDR3 nucleotides read TGTGCCACCAGTGATTTCACAGATACGCAGTATTTT.

This clonotype occurred a few times. J is TRBJ2-3 and V is TRBV20-1; D remains unclear. From germline, CDR1 is DFQATT and CDR2 SNEGSKA (reference sequence). With 5 bases removed from V and 6 bases from J, the gap between germline ends came to 24 bases. The CDR3 has 16 amino acids. In nucleotides, the CDR3 is TGCAGTGCTTCCCGACGGAAAACTCCACCCAGGGATACGCAGTATTTT. Translating it yields CSASRRKTPPRDTQYF.

The chain combines TRBV5-1 with TRBJ2-5, with D unclear. Trimming shortened V by 4 bases and J by 4 bases, and 14 bases separated the two germline ends. This CDR3 contains 14 residues. Germline-derived CDR1 and CDR2 are SGHRS and YFSETQ. CDR3 loop: CASSRADKSETQYF. DNA of the CDR3: TGCGCCAGCAGCCGAGCTGATAAATCAGAGACCCAGTACTTC.

This clonotype occurred a few times. The rearrangement joins TRBV11-3 to TRBJ2-3; D assignment may be TRBD1 or TRBD2 (6 bases each). This CDR3 has 16 residues. CDR1 is SGHNT and CDR2 is YENEEA in the germline V gene. With 6 bases removed from V and 4 bases from J, the gap between germline ends came to 20 bases. Here the CDR3 DNA reads TGTGCCAGCAGTTCCCCGGTCGGGGGCGGGGCAGATACGCAGTATTTT. Residues: CASSSPVGGGADTQYF.

This chain links TRBV6-1 with TRBJ1-2; D unresolved. The CDR3 consists of 12 residues. Trimming took off 3 bases at V and 6 bases at J, with 8 bases between the two ends. Germline V lookup: CDR1 MNHNS, CDR2 SASEGT. The CDR3 is CASSEAGHGYTF. DNA of the CDR3: TGTGCCAGCAGTGAGGCAGGACATGGCTACACCTTC.

This chain uses TRBV6-8 with TRBJ2-5, with D possibly TRBD2 on 6 matching bases. The germline V gene has CDR1 MNHGY and CDR2 SAAAGT. This CDR3 comprises 14 residues. Trimming cost V 8 bases and J 4 bases, with 17 bases left between them. In nucleotides, the CDR3 is TGTGCCAGCGGGCAACCGGGGGTTGGAGAGACCCAGTACTTC. It encodes CASGQPGVGETQYF.

Worth noting for this clonotype: This may stem from a read error, because a much larger clone lies one nucleotide away. V usage is TRBV6-1 and J usage is TRBJ1-5; the D is unclear. The V gene's germline CDR1 is MNHNS and CDR2 SASEGT. Trimming cost V 10 bases and J 6 bases, with 19 bases left between them. There are 14 residues in the CDR3. The CDR3: CANTPGGLGQPQHF. The CDR3 nucleotides read TGTGCCAACACCCCGGGAGGGTTAGGTCAGCCCCAGCATTTT.

The chain has TRBV5-1 and TRBJ2-2; TRBD1 agrees at 7 bases. Germline loops: CDR1 SGHRS, CDR2 YFSETQ. The CDR3 extends over 14 amino acids. Unmatched junction bases numbered 6, after V lost 4 bases and J lost 6 bases. The CDR3 DNA reads as TGCGCCAGCAGCGAGGTGCAGGGGGCCGGGGAGCTGTTTTTT. Translation: CASSEVQGAGELFF.

The CDR3 coding sequence is TGTGCCAGCAGTGAAAGGGGGCGCTTTGGCTACACCTTC. Translated, it gives CASSERGRFGYTF. V gene TRBV6-1 combines with J gene TRBJ1-2; 7 bases are a match to TRBD1. This CDR3 is 13 amino acids long. J gave up 7 bases and V 2 bases, and 4 bases lay outside the gene matches. From germline, CDR1 is MNHNS and CDR2 SASEGT.

V is TRBV20-1 and J is TRBJ1-2; D is perhaps TRBD1 (6 bases). The germline CDR1 and CDR2 sequences are DFQATT and SNEGSKA (reference sequence). CDR3 length equals 14 residues. V shed 3 bases and J shed 5 bases, with 16 bases lying between them. CDR3 sequence reads: CSARWQGLGYGYTF. Written as DNA, the CDR3 is TGCAGTGCTAGGTGGCAGGGGTTGGGGTATGGCTACACCTTC.

As regards this clonotype: One end of the junction fails to match germline, which may point to a read error. CDR3 nucleotide sequence: TGTGCCAGCAGCTCCCGGGACAGGGGGCGGCAAGATATGCAGTATTTT. Amino acids: CASSSRDRGRQDMQYF. The chain joins TRBV11-3 to TRBJ2-3, with 12 nucleotides matching TRBD1. Germline CDR1 SGHNT, CDR2 YENEEA. The CDR3 totals 16 residues.

This clonotype was counted only a few times. The CDR3 reads CSARDPSGNQETQYF. CDR3 sequence (DNA): TGCAGTGCTAGAGATCCTAGCGGGAATCAAGAGACCCAGTACTTC. The chain recombines TRBV20-1 with TRBJ2-5; TRBD2 aligns across 9 bases. This CDR3 is 15 amino acids long. Germline V lookup: CDR1 DFQATT, CDR2 SNEGSKA (reference sequence). The J segment lost 2 bases and the V segment lost 0 bases, leaving 4 bases of the junction unmatched.

This chain links TRBV12-3 or TRBV12-4 with TRBJ1-1; the D is unclear. V dropped 2 bases and J dropped 8 bases, with 9 bases sitting between them. This CDR3 spans 12 amino acids. The chain's CDR3 is CASSLQAREAFF. The CDR3 DNA reads TGTGCCAGCAGTTTACAGGCTCGGGAAGCTTTCTTT.

This clonotype was found a few times. V gene TRBV7-9 combines with J gene TRBJ2-5; D might be TRBD1 (6 bases). The germline V gene encodes CDR1 SEHNR and CDR2 FQNEAQ (reference sequence). The CDR3 sequence is 11 residues long. The CDR3 here is CAAPRGETQYF. The CDR3 region has the DNA TGTGCGGCCCCAAGGGGGGAGACCCAGTACTTC.

The chain joins TRBV6-2 or TRBV6-3 to TRBJ2-7; D is tentatively TRBD1 or TRBD2 (5 bases each). CDR1 and CDR2 from the germline V gene are MNHEY and SVGEGT. The CDR3 covers 16 residues. Trimming pared 4 bases from V and 0 bases from J, leaving 16 bases between. The CDR3 DNA reads as TGTGCCAGCAGTTCCCTCAGGGAGAGGAGCTCCTACGAGCAGTACTTC. Protein sequence: CASSSLRERSSYEQYF.

The V call is TRBV2, the J call TRBJ2-3, with D perhaps matching TRBD1 (6 bases). Germline V gene data show CDR1 as SNHLY and CDR2 as FYNNEI. V was pared by 5 bases and J by 2 bases, with 11 bases between. This CDR3 is 14 amino acids long. The CDR3: CASSRTDHTDTQYF. The CDR3 DNA is TGTGCCAGCAGTAGGACAGACCACACAGATACGCAGTATTTT.

This clonotype turned up a few times. The V and J genes are TRBV12-3 or TRBV12-4 and TRBJ1-2; the D is unclear. Trimming shortened V by 3 bases and J by 7 bases, and 9 bases separated the two germline ends. This CDR3 has 12 residues. The CDR3 DNA is TGTGCCAGCAGTTTCAAGGGTGCTGGCTACACCTTC. It is translated as CASSFKGAGYTF.

This clonotype was observed a few times. The rearrangement uses TRBV25-1 and TRBJ2-1, with a possible D match to TRBD1 (7 bases). Trimming pared 7 bases from V and 15 bases from J, leaving 19 bases between. The CDR3 is made up of 12 amino acids. Per germline, CDR1 MGHDK and CDR2 SYGVNS. Here the CDR3 DNA reads TGTGCCAGCAACGGGGGTGACAGGGTAATGTTCTTC. This sequence encodes CASNGGDRVMFF.

The chain's CDR3 is CASSPGGGQRNQPQHF. CDR3 DNA: TGTGCCAGCAGTCCGGGGGGTGGACAGCGCAATCAGCCCCAGCATTTT. The chain uses TRBV28 and TRBJ1-5, with D possibly being TRBD1 (6 bases). Germline CDR1 is MDHEN and CDR2 is SYDVKM. The CDR3 is 16 residues long. V was pared by 5 bases and J by 2 bases, with 16 bases between. Using reference TRBV28 and TRBJ1-5 for the parts outside the CDR3, the full variable domain is DVKVTQSSRYLVKRTGEKVFLECVQDMDHENMFWYRQDPGLGLRLIYFSYDVKMKEKGDIPEGYSVSREKKERFSLILESASTNQTSMYLCASSPGGGQRNQPQHFGDGTRLSIL.